What follows are 20 T cell receptor beta chains derived from one specimen sequenced in a study of blood T cell repertoires in COVID-19. Sequencing used immunoSEQ multiplex PCR; TCRdb keeps in-frame clones, though not all of them. The sample lists 230,000 or so clones, around 88% occurring once. The sequenced sample consisted of peripheral blood. These receptors came from a man aged 40-55 years with active or convalescent COVID-19.

This clone showed up just once. V and J are TRBV19 and TRBJ2-3; D gene uncertain. This CDR3 spans 15 amino acids. V was clipped by 6 bases and J by 6 bases, with 19 bases between them. The V gene's germline CDR1 is LNHDA and CDR2 SQIVND (reference sequence). CDR3 residues: CASSDSTLLKDTQYF. The CDR3 DNA follows: TGTGCCAGTAGCGACTCCACTCTATTAAAGGATACGCAGTATTTT.

The V and J genes are TRBV30 and TRBJ1-2; D unresolved. The CDR3 has 12 residues. V dropped 3 bases and J dropped 0 bases, with 5 bases sitting between them. Germline CDR1 and CDR2: GTSNPN and SVGIG (reference sequence). The CDR3 here is CAWRAANYGYTF. The CDR3 bases are TGTGCCTGGAGGGCCGCTAACTATGGCTACACCTTC.

The chain uses TRBV5-1 and TRBJ1-2; D perhaps matches TRBD1 (5 bases). The CDR3 has 14 amino acids. V lost 2 bases and J lost 2, with 10 bases in between. Germline V gene lookup returns CDR1 SGHRS and CDR2 YFSETQ. The CDR3 protein is CASSFGATNYGYTF. CDR3 bases: TGCGCCAGCAGCTTTGGGGCAACCAACTATGGCTACACCTTC.

The rearrangement links TRBV7-9 to TRBJ1-2; the match to TRBD1 covers 9 bases. From germline, CDR1 is SEHNR and CDR2 FQNEAQ (reference sequence). V shed 5 bases, J shed 1 base, and the junction held 8 bases outside the gene matches. The CDR3 sequence is 16 residues long. CDR3 in DNA: TGTGCCAGCAGCCCTGATCTGGACAGGGGTAACTATGGCTACACCTTC. It yields the protein CASSPDLDRGNYGYTF.

This chain connects TRBV20-1 to TRBJ1-1; D gene ambiguous. Trimming took 3 bases from V and 2 from J, leaving 13 bases between them. The CDR3 has 14 residues. Germline values: CDR1 DFQATT, CDR2 SNEGSKA (reference sequence). The CDR3 DNA reads TGCAGTGCTAGTGACGGAGGCGGTAACACTGAAGCTTTCTTT. As protein: CSASDGGGNTEAFF.

The rearrangement links TRBV6-2 or TRBV6-3 to TRBJ1-2; weak D call: TRBD1 (5 bases). Germline CDR1 MNHEY, CDR2 SVGEGT. This CDR3 region has 15 residues. The V gene lost 5 bases and the J gene lost 5 bases, with 18 bases spanning the gap. CDR3 nucleotide sequence: TGTGCCAGCAGTATGACAGATATATCCCCATATGGCTACACCTTC. Translated: CASSMTDISPYGYTF.

The V gene is TRBV19, the J gene TRBJ2-2; 12 nucleotides line up with TRBD2. Trimming cost V 5 bases and J 4 bases; bases outside gene matches: 5. Germline V CDR1 and CDR2: LNHDA, SQIVND (reference sequence). The CDR3 totals 16 residues. As DNA, the CDR3 is TGTGCCAGTAGTCGACTAGCGGGAGTAGCCACCGGGGAGCTGTTTTTT. The encoded protein is CASSRLAGVATGELFF.

This chain uses TRBV11-2 with TRBJ2-5; no definite D call. The V gene lost 5 bases and the J gene lost 7 bases, with 11 bases spanning the gap. Germline CDR1 and CDR2: SGHAT and FQNNGV. CDR3 length: 12 residues. This CDR3 is CASSHQAATQYF. DNA of the CDR3: TGTGCCAGCAGCCACCAGGCCGCGACCCAGTACTTC.

The rearrangement links TRBV6-5 to TRBJ2-7, with D maybe TRBD1 (8 bases). Germline V gene lookup returns CDR1 MNHEY and CDR2 SVGAGI. V was clipped by 5 bases and J by 7 bases, with 15 bases between them. This CDR3 contains 13 residues. The CDR3 sequence is CASSLTGEGEQYF. The CDR3 coding sequence is TGTGCCAGCAGTCTGACAGGGGAGGGGGAGCAGTACTTC.

This chain uses TRBV20-1 with TRBJ2-7, with TRBD1 as a possible D gene (5 bases). Germline CDR1 reads DFQATT; CDR2 reads SNEGSKA (reference sequence). V lost 2 bases, J lost 5 bases, and 7 bases lay in between. CDR3 length: 11 amino acids. The CDR3 spells CSARQGDEQYF. In nucleotides, the CDR3 is TGCAGTGCTAGACAAGGGGACGAGCAGTACTTC.

J is TRBJ2-1 and V is TRBV10-3; 8 positions agree with TRBD2. Trimming removed 4 bases from V and 5 bases from J; junction bases left unmatched: 10. CDR1 and CDR2 (germline): ENHRY, SYGVKD. This CDR3 region has 16 residues. The CDR3: CAISAGAGLGDNEQFF. CDR3 nucleotides: TGTGCCATCAGTGCGGGGGCGGGACTAGGGGACAATGAGCAGTTCTTC.

The V call is TRBV29-1, the J call TRBJ2-7, with 9 nucleotides matching TRBD1. With V trimmed by 7 bases and J by 5 bases, 9 bases remained unmatched. There are 13 residues in the CDR3. Germline-derived CDR1 and CDR2 are SQVTM and ANQGSEA. The CDR3 DNA reads as TGCAGCGCCGGGCGACAGGGGGAAGACGAGCAGTACTTC. Translating gives CSAGRQGEDEQYF.

This chain uses TRBV7-9 with TRBJ1-6; D gene unclear. This CDR3 has 15 amino acids. V was shortened by 1 base and J by 5 bases, with 9 bases between the two germline ends. CDR1 and CDR2 (germline): SEHNR, FQNEAQ (reference sequence). The CDR3, as DNA: TGTGCCAGCAGCTTAGGGTACAGACATAATTCACCCCTCCACTTT. It codes for CASSLGYRHNSPLHF.

The chain employs TRBV2 and TRBJ1-5; D remains ambiguous. Germline-derived CDR1 and CDR2 are SNHLY and FYNNEI. The V and J ends lost 7 bases and 0 bases respectively, with 7 bases between them. The CDR3 extends over 13 amino acids. The DNA for the CDR3 is TGTGCCAGCATCGCAGATAGCAATCAGCCCCAGCATTTT. Amino acid sequence: CASIADSNQPQHF.

This rearrangement joins TRBV5-1 to TRBJ2-1; 8 bases fit TRBD1. This CDR3 region has 14 residues. CDR1 is SGHRS and CDR2 is YFSETQ in the germline V gene. The trim removed 5 bases at V and 6 bases at J, leaving 7 bases unmatched. CDR3 nucleotide sequence: TGCGCCAGCAGTATCTCAGGGGGCCCCAATGAGCAGTTCTTC. It translates to CASSISGGPNEQFF.

CDR3 in amino acids: CASSLGQGDEQFF. The CDR3 nucleotides are TGTGCCAGCAGTTTGGGACAGGGGGATGAGCAGTTCTTC. This chain links TRBV12-3 or TRBV12-4 with TRBJ2-1, with TRBD1 matching over 11 bases. This CDR3 has 13 amino acids. V gave up 3 bases and J gave up 8 bases; unmatched junction bases: 0.

This sequence joins TRBV27 and TRBJ2-1; 11 bases are a match to TRBD2. Germline values: CDR1 MNHEY, CDR2 SMNVEV (reference sequence). The ends lost 4 bases at V and 2 bases at J; junction bases unmatched: 1. The CDR3 runs to 15 residues. CDR3 bases: TGTGCCAGCAGTTCGGGACTAGCGGCCTACAATGAGCAGTTCTTC. This codes for CASSSGLAAYNEQFF.

This clone was seen once. The chain combines TRBV28 with TRBJ2-7, with D unresolved. V was clipped by 1 base and J by 4 bases, with 8 bases between them. This CDR3 comprises 13 residues. Germline assignment: CDR1 MDHEN and CDR2 SYDVKM. CDR3 DNA sequence: TGTGCCAGCAGTTTATACCAGTTATACGAGCAGTACTTC. Its translation: CASSLYQLYEQYF.

This clone has a handful of counts. J is TRBJ1-6 and V is TRBV5-4, with TRBD1 identical over 7 bases. Trimming cost V 5 bases and J 1 base; bases outside gene matches: 9. CDR3 length: 17 residues. Germline loops: CDR1 SGHNT, CDR2 YYREEE (reference sequence). This CDR3 is CASSIGQAVSYNSPLHF. CDR3 DNA: TGTGCCAGCAGTATAGGACAGGCAGTATCCTATAATTCACCCCTCCACTTT. Together with reference TRBV5-4 and TRBJ1-6, the CDR3 gives the full variable domain: ETGVTQSPTHLIKTRGQQVTLRCSSQSGHNTVSWYQQALGQGPQFIFQYYREEENGRGNFPPRFSGLQFPNYSSELNVNALELDDSALYLCASSIGQAVSYNSPLHFGNGTRLTVT.

This chain joins TRBV5-1 and TRBJ2-5; possibly TRBD1 for D (5 bases). This CDR3 is built from 14 residues. V lost 1 base to trimming and J lost 3 bases, with 10 bases between them. CDR1 SGHRS and CDR2 YFSETQ come from the germline V gene. CDR3 residues: CASSLLGAEETQYF. DNA for the CDR3: TGCGCCAGCAGCTTGTTAGGGGCCGAAGAGACCCAGTACTTC.